One sample yielded the 20 T cell receptor beta chains listed below, sequenced in a study of blood T cell repertoires in COVID-19. Here immunoSEQ multiplex PCR was the method, and the copy in TCRdb shows in-frame clones only, minus some. The table records 130,000 to 150,000 clones, about 90% of them present only once. Sequencing was carried out using peripheral blood. The receptors were sampled from a man aged 45 to 65 who had recovered from COVID-19.

The chain recombines TRBV6-5 with TRBJ1-2; the D gene is possibly TRBD1 (6 bases). Trimming shortened V by 6 bases and J by 3 bases, and 14 bases separated the two germline ends. Germline loops: CDR1 MNHEY, CDR2 SVGAGI. CDR3 length: 14 residues. The CDR3 loop reads CASSDWTEYYGYTF. The CDR3 nucleotides are TGTGCCAGCAGCGACTGGACAGAATACTATGGCTACACCTTC.

The genes are TRBV19 and TRBJ2-1; TRBD2 is a possible D gene (5 bases). The CDR3 has 14 amino acids. V lost 1 base, J lost 5 bases, and 9 bases lay in between. CDR1 is LNHDA, CDR2 SQIVND, per germline (reference sequence). CDR3 sequence reads: CASSIGEIHNEQFF. In DNA form, the CDR3 reads TGTGCCAGTAGTATAGGGGAGATCCACAATGAGCAGTTCTTC.

Notes on this clone: Sequence at one end of the junction differs from germline and may be a read error. CDR3 protein: CSASLGKDRSF. CDR3 bases: TGCAGTGCTAGTTTGGGGAAGGACAGATCCTTC. V usage is TRBV20-1 and J usage is TRBJ1-2, with a tentative D call TRBD1 (6 bases). Germline CDR1 and CDR2: DFQATT and SNEGSKA (reference sequence). CDR3 size: 11 residues.

This rearrangement joins TRBV3-1 (or the pseudogene TRBV3-2) to TRBJ1-2, with D perhaps matching TRBD1 (6 bases). This CDR3 has 13 amino acids. Trimming pared 4 bases from V and 4 bases from J, leaving 10 bases between. Germline V CDR1 and CDR2: LGHDT, YNNKEL (reference sequence). As DNA, the CDR3 is TGTGCCAGCAGCCGGGACAAGGTCTATGGCTACACCTTC. Translating it yields CASSRDKVYGYTF.

The rearrangement uses TRBV4-3 and TRBJ1-5, with a tentative D call TRBD1 (6 bases). Germline CDR1 is LGHNA and CDR2 is YSLEER. This CDR3 contains 15 residues. The V and J ends lost 0 bases and 7 bases respectively, with 13 bases between them. CDR3 amino acids: CASSQDHRARQPQHF. CDR3 coding DNA: TGCGCCAGCAGCCAAGACCACAGGGCCAGACAGCCCCAGCATTTT.

The chain uses TRBV27 and TRBJ2-2; 10 bases are a match to TRBD2. Germline V gene sequence: CDR1 MNHEY, CDR2 SMNVEV (reference sequence). This CDR3 has 14 residues. Trimming took 1 base from V and 8 from J; bases not matched to a gene: 1. The DNA of the CDR3 is TGTGCCAGCAGTTTATGGACTAGCGGAGGGGAGCTGTTTTTT. Translation: CASSLWTSGGELFF.

The rearrangement joins TRBV6-5 to TRBJ2-1; 7 positions agree with TRBD1. The CDR3 sequence is 14 residues long. Germline V gene data show CDR1 as MNHEY and CDR2 as SVGAGI. The J segment lost 8 bases and the V segment lost 8 bases, leaving 12 bases of the junction unmatched. The CDR3 DNA follows: TGTGCCAGCGGACCTGAGACAGGGCCCCATGAGCAGTTCTTC. Its protein product is CASGPETGPHEQFF.

With respect to this clone: One junction end does not reproduce the germline sequence, and a read error may be involved. The chain employs TRBV2 and TRBJ2-7, with D tentatively TRBD1 (6 bases). CDR3 length: 14 residues. Germline-derived CDR1 and CDR2 are SNHLY and FYNNEI. This CDR3 is CASSEAQDWGQKYF. In DNA, the CDR3 is TGTGCCAGCAGCGAAGCCCAGGATTGGGGGCAAAAGTACTTC.

V and J are TRBV3-1 (or the pseudogene TRBV3-2) and TRBJ1-1; 8 nucleotides agree with TRBD1. V lost 6 bases to trimming and J lost 1 base; unmatched junction nucleotides: 10. Germline-derived CDR1 and CDR2 are LGHDT and YNNKEL (reference sequence). The CDR3 covers 16 residues. The CDR3 sequence is CASRPTPGTGNTEAFF. CDR3 sequence (DNA): TGTGCCAGCAGACCTACCCCCGGGACAGGGAACACTGAAGCTTTCTTT.

This chain joins TRBV2 and TRBJ1-6; TRBD1 aligns across 8 bases. In germline, CDR1 is SNHLY, CDR2 FYNNEI. Trimming cost V 3 bases and J 6 bases; bases outside gene matches: 7. The CDR3 extends over 16 amino acids. CDR3 sequence (DNA): TGTGCCAGCAGTGAGATGCAGGGGGCAGGTAATTCACCCCTCCACTTT. Its protein product is CASSEMQGAGNSPLHF. The whole variable domain, remainder taken from reference TRBV2 and TRBJ1-6, is EPEVTQTPSHQVTQMGQEVILRCVPISNHLYFYWYRQILGQKVEFLVSFYNNEISEKSEIFDDQFSVERPDGSNFTLKIRSTKLEDSAMYFCASSEMQGAGNSPLHFGNGTRLTVT.

The sample holds a few counts of this clone. The gene calls are TRBV5-1 and TRBJ2-1; D remains unclear. Trimming took off 3 bases at V and 8 bases at J, with 15 bases between the two ends. The CDR3 runs to 14 residues. Germline-derived CDR1 and CDR2 are SGHRS and YFSETQ. The CDR3 sequence is CASSSRSEMDEQFF. As DNA, the CDR3 is TGCGCCAGCAGCTCGAGGAGTGAGATGGATGAGCAGTTCTTC. Supplemented by reference TRBV5-1 and TRBJ2-1, the full variable domain reads KAGVTQTPRYLIKTRGQQVTLSCSPISGHRSVSWYQQTPGQGLQFLFEYFSETQRNKGNFPGRFSGRQFSNSRSEMNVSTLELGDSALYLCASSSRSEMDEQFFGPGTRLTVL.

The rearrangement joins TRBV19 to TRBJ1-1, with no clear D. In germline, CDR1 is LNHDA, CDR2 SQIVND (reference sequence). The CDR3 consists of 12 residues. V dropped 10 bases and J dropped 4 bases, with 13 bases sitting between them. This CDR3 is CATIGRSTEAFF. The CDR3 bases are TGTGCCACAATCGGGAGGAGCACTGAAGCTTTCTTT.

This chain joins TRBV3-1 (or the pseudogene TRBV3-2) and TRBJ2-4, with 12 bases aligning to TRBD2. The CDR3 loop spans 18 amino acids. V lost 2 bases to trimming and J lost 4 bases; unmatched junction nucleotides: 9. Germline CDR1 is LGHDT and CDR2 is YNNKEL (reference sequence). CDR3 region: CASSQRRLAGANKNIQYF. CDR3 bases: TGTGCCAGCAGCCAACGAAGACTAGCGGGGGCGAATAAAAACATTCAGTACTTC.

This chain connects TRBV7-8 to TRBJ2-3, with 11 bases lining up with TRBD2. The ends lost 5 bases at V and 0 bases at J; junction bases unmatched: 10. In germline, CDR1 is SGHVS, CDR2 FQNEAQ. This CDR3 region has 18 residues. This chain's CDR3 is CASSQSGLAADSTDTQYF. The CDR3 bases are TGTGCCAGCAGCCAATCGGGACTAGCGGCCGATAGCACAGATACGCAGTATTTT. The entire variable domain, with the rest obtained from reference TRBV7-8 and TRBJ2-3, is as follows: GAGVSQSPRYKVAKRGQDVALRCDPISGHVSLFWYQQALGQGPEFLTYFQNEAQLDKSGLPSDRFFAERPEGSVSTLKIQRTQQEDSAVYLCASSQSGLAADSTDTQYFGPGTRLTVL.

CDR3 sequence reads: CASSPVGGSGNTIYF. CDR3 coding DNA: TGTGCCAGCTCACCAGTTGGAGGCTCTGGAAACACCATATATTTT. The V call is TRBV18, the J call TRBJ1-3; D uncertain. CDR3 size: 15 residues. Germline V gene data show CDR1 as KGHSH and CDR2 as LQKENI. Between the trimmed V and J ends, which lost 2 bases and 0 bases, there was a span of 8 bases. The full variable domain, completed using reference TRBV18 and TRBJ1-3, is NAGVMQNPRHLVRRRGQEARLRCSPMKGHSHVYWYRQLPEEGLKFMVYLQKENIIDESGMPKERFSAEFPKEGPSILRIQQVVRGDSAAYFCASSPVGGSGNTIYFGEGSWLTVV.

V gene TRBV4-3 combines with J gene TRBJ2-3; 7 bases match TRBD1. The CDR3 is made up of 15 amino acids. In germline, CDR1 is LGHNA, CDR2 YSLEER. The trim removed 2 bases at V and 3 bases at J, leaving 5 bases unmatched. The DNA for the CDR3 is TGCGCCAGCAGCCAACTGGGACAGCCTACAGATACGCAGTATTTT. Translating gives CASSQLGQPTDTQYF.

The J gene is TRBJ1-4, the V gene TRBV30; TRBD1 might be the D (6 bases). The germline CDR1 and CDR2 sequences are GTSNPN and SVGIG (reference sequence). The CDR3 is made up of 13 amino acids. The V end lost 0 bases, the J end lost 10 bases, and 12 bases lay between the germline ends. CDR3 nucleotide sequence: TGTGCCTGGAGTGTGACGGTGGGGGCAAAACTGTTTTTT. Its protein is CAWSVTVGAKLFF. Full variable domain (remainder filled in from reference TRBV30 and TRBJ1-4): SQTIHQWPATLVQPVGSPLSLECTVEGTSNPNLYWYRQAAGRGLQLLFYSVGIGQISSEVPQNLSASRPQDRQFILSSKKLLLSDSGFYLCAWSVTVGAKLFFGSGTQLSVL.

This sequence joins TRBV5-1 and TRBJ2-7, with D perhaps TRBD1 (6 bases). This CDR3 spans 13 amino acids. CDR1 and CDR2 (germline): SGHRS, YFSETQ. The V end lost 0 bases, the J end lost 4 bases, and 8 bases lay between the germline ends. The CDR3 loop reads CASSLAGVYEQYF. The CDR3 DNA is TGCGCCAGCAGCTTGGCAGGGGTATACGAGCAGTACTTC.

CDR3 DNA sequence: TGTGCCTGGAGTCCCTTGGCAGGGCACTATGGCTACACCTTC. Translation gives CAWSPLAGHYGYTF. The V and J genes are TRBV30 and TRBJ1-2, with D possibly TRBD1 on 5 matching bases. Germline CDR1 GTSNPN, CDR2 SVGIG (reference sequence). The ends were cut back, 2 bases at V and 3 bases at J, with 13 bases in the middle. This CDR3 is 14 amino acids long. The variable domain in full, with the rest retrieved from reference TRBV30 and TRBJ1-2, is SQTIHQWPATLVQPVGSPLSLECTVEGTSNPNLYWYRQAAGRGLQLLFYSVGIGQISSEVPQNLSASRPQDRQFILSSKKLLLSDSGFYLCAWSPLAGHYGYTFGSGTRLTVV.

The CDR3 loop reads CASSLSQGNTIYF. The CDR3 bases are TGTGCCAGCAGTTTATCACAGGGAAACACCATATATTTT. This sequence joins TRBV12-3 or TRBV12-4 and TRBJ1-3; no definite D call. This CDR3 contains 13 residues. Trimming pared 2 bases from V and 4 bases from J, leaving 6 bases between.